This entry is about one TCR beta chain. The target antigen is unknown. An amount of about 4,000 ng of total RNA was used for each TCR library. Each sample's cDNA came from eight separate reactions. From the 5' RACE reads, TCRdb lists one entry per CDR3 protein and no DNA. In total, the table holds 90,000 to 110,000 distinct CDR3 sequences. The entry originates in a study of monozygotic twins with inflammatory bowel disease. The study, taken as a whole, reports: For IBD patients, clonotypes shared with others were fewer than for healthy twins, especially with disease activity.

This CDR3 has 16 residues. CDR1 and CDR2 from the germline V gene are LNHDA and SQIVND (reference sequence). Collection of an approximately 2.5 ml blood sample took place per donor. The sequence came from a human donor with ulcerative colitis or Crohn's disease, or a healthy co-twin of an affected twin (not recorded which). The sequencing sample was made of blood. This chain uses TRBV19 with TRBJ2-4; TCRdb indicates TRBD2, and absent DNA this call remains unverified. The CDR3: CASSIYGGLAKNIQYF. The complete variable domain, with remaining parts taken from reference TRBV19 and TRBJ2-4, reads DGGITQSPKYLFRKEGQNVTLSCEQNLNHDAMYWYRQDPGQGLRLIYYSQIVNDFQKGDIAEGYSVSREKKESFPLTVTSAQKNPTAFYLCASSIYGGLAKNIQYFGAGTRLSVL.